These 27 T cell receptor beta chains were all obtained from the same sample, sequenced in a study of a mutant IDH1 vaccine in newly diagnosed glioma. Libraries were prepared by immunoSEQ multiplex PCR; TCRdb keeps only in-frame clonotypes and omits some of them. The top ten hold more than 4.5% of the sample, which has some 50,000 clones, about two thirds seen once. The time point is: week 47, end of study. What each vaccine dose contained was 300 ug of mutant IDH1 20-mer peptide, accompanied by topical imiquimod. What these receptors recognize is not known. The specimen comprised peripheral blood mononuclear cells (PBMCs), sampled from a glioma patient whose treatment included an IDH1 peptide vaccine. These receptors originate from a man aged 40-55 years with glioma. Some clones in this sample may be carry-over from other donors' samples.

This clone showed up just a few times. The V gene is TRBV14, the J gene TRBJ2-7; the D call may be TRBD1 or TRBD2 (5 bases each). Germline assignment: CDR1 SGHDN and CDR2 FVKESK. V was clipped by 2 bases and J by 5 bases, with 10 bases between them. The CDR3 consists of 13 residues. The CDR3 nucleotides read TGTGCCAGCAGCCAACTGGGGGTCCACGAGCAGTACTTC. Translation: CASSQLGVHEQYF.

The chain combines TRBV5-8 with TRBJ2-2, with D possibly matching TRBD2 (5 bases). Trimming shortened V by 4 bases and J by 6 bases, and 10 bases separated the two germline ends. The CDR3 contains 13 residues. Germline V CDR1 and CDR2: SGHTS, YDEGEE. CDR3 sequence (DNA): TGTGCCAGCAGCGGACGGGGTCCCGGGGAGCTGTTTTTT. Protein product: CASSGRGPGELFF.

This clone has just a few counts. The chain uses TRBV14 and TRBJ2-7; D possibly corresponds to TRBD2 (6 bases). Trimming pared 1 base from V and 4 bases from J, leaving 11 bases between. CDR1 is SGHDN, CDR2 FVKESK, per germline. This CDR3 region has 14 residues. The chain's CDR3 is CASSQGSGRYEQYF. The CDR3 region has the DNA TGTGCCAGCAGCCAAGGATCAGGGAGGTACGAGCAGTACTTC.

V is TRBV21-1 and J is TRBJ2-7. TRBV21-1 is listed as a pseudogene. This CDR3 spans 13 amino acids. CDR3 sequence reads: CASSRANSYEQYF. Written as DNA, the CDR3 is TGTGCCAGCAGCCGGGCCAACTCCTACGAGCAGTACTTC.

The V and J genes are TRBV7-9 and TRBJ2-7; TRBD1 aligns across 12 bases. Germline assignment: CDR1 SEHNR and CDR2 FQNEAQ (reference sequence). The length of the CDR3 is 15 residues. Losses at the gene ends were 4 bases for V and 6 bases for J; bases not matched to a gene: 7. This CDR3 is CASSSPGQGAIEQYF. The DNA for the CDR3 is TGTGCCAGCAGCTCTCCGGGACAGGGGGCGATCGAGCAGTACTTC.

The chain combines TRBV11-2 with TRBJ1-3; the D is unclear. CDR1 SGHAT and CDR2 FQNNGV come from the germline V gene. V was clipped by 1 base and J by 2 bases, with 9 bases between them. This CDR3 has 15 residues. The CDR3 DNA reads TGTGCCAGCAGCTTAGTCTCAGAAGCTGGAAACACCATATATTTT. Residues: CASSLVSEAGNTIYF.

This sequence joins TRBV29-1 and TRBJ2-7; D might be TRBD1 (6 bases). Germline assignment: CDR1 SQVTM and CDR2 ANQGSEA. The CDR3 runs 12 residues. V was shortened by 4 bases and J by 4 bases, with 11 bases between the two germline ends. CDR3 sequence: CSVARGTYEQYF. As DNA, the CDR3 is TGCAGCGTTGCCAGGGGTACGTACGAGCAGTACTTC.

This chain links TRBV5-1 with TRBJ2-3, with 9 bases that match TRBD2. The ends lost 6 bases at V and 0 bases at J; junction bases unmatched: 2. This CDR3 region has 14 residues. Germline V gene data show CDR1 as SGHRS and CDR2 as YFSETQ. The CDR3 loop reads CASMRGGSTDTQYF. CDR3 sequence (DNA): TGCGCCAGCATGCGGGGGGGTAGCACAGATACGCAGTATTTT.

V gene TRBV27 combines with J gene TRBJ2-7; TRBD1 aligns across 7 bases. Trimming took 5 bases from V and 2 from J; bases not matched to a gene: 6. The CDR3 is made up of 14 amino acids. Germline V gene data show CDR1 as MNHEY and CDR2 as SMNVEV (reference sequence). The CDR3 coding sequence is TGTGCCAGCAGTACCCGGGACAGTCCCTACGAGCAGTACTTC. Protein sequence: CASSTRDSPYEQYF.

Comment on this clone: The same CDR3 is also encoded by other DNA sequences in this sample. The rearrangement uses TRBV4-1 and TRBJ2-2; no clear D. Germline loops: CDR1 MGHRA, CDR2 YSYEKL. The CDR3 runs to 13 residues. V lost 0 bases and J lost 5, with 4 bases in between. CDR3 amino acids: CASSQERTGELFF. The CDR3 DNA sequence: TGCGCCAGCAGCCAAGAAAGAACCGGGGAGCTGTTTTTT.

The chain has TRBV30 and TRBJ1-1; TRBD1 is a possible D gene (6 bases). Germline values: CDR1 GTSNPN, CDR2 SVGIG (reference sequence). This CDR3 has 12 amino acids. Trimming took off 0 bases at V and 8 bases at J, with 10 bases between the two ends. The CDR3, as DNA: TGTGCCTGGAGTGTGGTCGGGACAGAAGCTTTCTTT. Encoded protein: CAWSVVGTEAFF.

The chain uses TRBV2 and TRBJ2-7; D remains ambiguous. The germline V gene has CDR1 SNHLY and CDR2 FYNNEI. This CDR3 is 11 amino acids long. V was cut by 5 bases and J by 3 bases, with 5 bases left in between. In DNA, the CDR3 is TGTGCCAGCAGTCTTGACTACGAGCAGTACTTC. Translating gives CASSLDYEQYF.

The chain links TRBV6-5 to TRBJ1-2; 8 bases fit TRBD1. Looked up from germline, CDR1 is MNHEY and CDR2 is SVGAGI. The V gene end was trimmed by 6 bases and the J gene end by 9 bases; junction bases not matched to a gene: 9. The CDR3 contains 13 residues. The CDR3 protein is CASSPARGLSYTF. The CDR3 coding sequence is TGTGCCAGCAGCCCTGCCAGGGGGCTAAGCTACACCTTC.

The sample holds one count of this clone. The genes are TRBV6-6 and TRBJ2-7; 11 bases line up with TRBD2. The ends lost 6 bases at V and 0 bases at J; junction bases unmatched: 4. The germline V gene has CDR1 MNHNY and CDR2 SVGAGI (reference sequence). The CDR3 is 15 residues long. The CDR3 DNA follows: TGTGCCAGCAGCCGGACTAGCGGGTTCTCCTACGAGCAGTACTTC. This encodes CASSRTSGFSYEQYF.

The chain has TRBV7-9 and TRBJ2-5; perhaps TRBD2 as D (5 bases). CDR3 length: 15 residues. CDR1 SEHNR and CDR2 FQNEAQ come from the germline V gene (reference sequence). Trimming took 1 base from V and 5 from J, leaving 14 bases between them. CDR3 in DNA: TGTGCCAGCAGCTTAGGGTCCGGAGGTCGGGAGACCCAGTACTTC. Translating it yields CASSLGSGGRETQYF.

This clone occurred a few times. The chain has TRBV29-1 and TRBJ2-3; tentative D call: TRBD1 (6 bases). The V gene lost 3 bases and the J gene lost 2 bases, with 15 bases spanning the gap. The CDR3 loop spans 15 amino acids. Germline CDR1 SQVTM, CDR2 ANQGSEA. The CDR3 bases are TGCAGCGTTGATGAGGACAGCTCCTTCACAGATACGCAGTATTTT. Protein: CSVDEDSSFTDTQYF.

The chain joins TRBV2 to TRBJ2-7; 14 bases map to TRBD2. The CDR3 loop spans 17 amino acids. J lost 2 bases, V lost 5 bases, and 8 bases had no gene match. Germline V gene data show CDR1 as SNHLY and CDR2 as FYNNEI. The CDR3 DNA is TGTGCCAGCAGTCAGACTAGCGGGGGGGCCAGAGCCTACGAGCAGTACTTC. This codes for CASSQTSGGARAYEQYF.

The chain recombines TRBV2 with TRBJ1-5; no clear D gene. Trimming pared 1 base from V and 5 bases from J, leaving 6 bases between. The germline V gene encodes CDR1 SNHLY and CDR2 FYNNEI. The CDR3 is 13 residues long. As DNA, the CDR3 is TGTGCCAGCAGTGAAGAGGGCTATCAGCCCCAGCATTTT. Translated, it gives CASSEEGYQPQHF.

The chain recombines TRBV18 with TRBJ1-6; 9 positions match TRBD1. The CDR3 consists of 14 residues. CDR1 is KGHSH, CDR2 LQKENI, per germline. Losses at the gene ends were 3 bases for V and 11 bases for J; bases not matched to a gene: 5. CDR3 sequence (DNA): TGTGCCAGCTCACCGCGACAGGGGGGGACACCCCTCCACTTT. Translated: CASSPRQGGTPLHF.

The J gene is TRBJ1-1, the V gene TRBV6-5; TRBD1 is a possible D gene (5 bases). The germline CDR1 and CDR2 sequences are MNHEY and SVGAGI. There are 12 residues in the CDR3. Deletions cut 4 bases from V and 6 bases from J, with 9 bases between. CDR3 sequence: CASSLGDSEAFF. CDR3 nucleotide sequence: TGTGCCAGCAGTTTGGGGGACTCTGAAGCTTTCTTT.

This rearrangement joins TRBV5-1 to TRBJ2-5, with 9 bases identical to TRBD2. Germline V gene lookup returns CDR1 SGHRS and CDR2 YFSETQ. The CDR3 sequence is 16 residues long. Trimming took 4 bases from V and 3 from J; bases not matched to a gene: 10. This chain's CDR3 is CASSMRLAAAEETQYF. The CDR3 DNA follows: TGCGCCAGCAGCATGAGACTAGCGGCGGCAGAAGAGACCCAGTACTTC.

The rearrangement links TRBV5-1 to TRBJ1-6; D is unclear. Germline loops: CDR1 SGHRS, CDR2 YFSETQ. This CDR3 is built from 15 residues. V shed 0 bases and J shed 7 bases, with 11 bases lying between them. The CDR3 DNA is TGCGCCAGCAGCTTGGGGGCCGCAGGAAATTCACCCCTCCACTTT. As protein: CASSLGAAGNSPLHF.

This chain joins TRBV10-3 and TRBJ1-1; D gene unclear. The CDR3 totals 12 residues. In germline, CDR1 is ENHRY, CDR2 SYGVKD. V gave up 0 bases and J gave up 7 bases, with 6 bases separating them. The CDR3: CAISESPYEAFF. The CDR3 DNA follows: TGTGCCATCAGTGAGTCTCCGTATGAAGCTTTCTTT.

This clone was detected ten times or more. The V gene is TRBV2, the J gene TRBJ1-5, with D possibly being TRBD1 (5 bases). The germline CDR1 and CDR2 sequences are SNHLY and FYNNEI. Deletions cut 2 bases from V and 2 bases from J, with 10 bases between. This CDR3 spans 15 amino acids. In DNA, the CDR3 is TGTGCCAGCAGTGAATTGGGGGTTGGCAATCAGCCCCAGCATTTT. Its translation is CASSELGVGNQPQHF.

This clone occurred once. The chain couples TRBV10-3 to TRBJ2-5; a possible D gene is TRBD1 (7 bases). The CDR3 runs 12 residues. Germline V gives CDR1 ENHRY, CDR2 SYGVKD. Between the trimmed V and J ends, which lost 10 bases and 7 bases, there was a span of 16 bases. The CDR3 DNA is TGTGCCACCGACTCAGGGGGAGGGACCCAGTACTTC. Translated, it gives CATDSGGGTQYF.

V usage is TRBV10-3 and J usage is TRBJ2-7; 10 bases are a match to TRBD1. The CDR3 has 14 residues. Germline CDR1 reads ENHRY; CDR2 reads SYGVKD. The ends lost 4 bases at V and 2 bases at J; junction bases unmatched: 2. The CDR3 DNA reads TGTGCCATCAGTGGGGACAGGGGTACCTACGAGCAGTACTTC. Its translation is CAISGDRGTYEQYF.

The chain carries TRBV10-3 and TRBJ2-7, with TRBD1 as a possible D gene (6 bases). Germline V CDR1 and CDR2: ENHRY, SYGVKD. Trimming removed 2 bases at V and 4 bases at J, with 15 bases between. The CDR3 totals 15 residues. In nucleotides, the CDR3 is TGTGCCATCAGTGAGGGCCAGGGGATCACATACGAGCAGTACTTC. It codes for CAISEGQGITYEQYF.